This T cell receptor (beta chain) appears in the sequencing data of a study of early T cells in non-severe SARS-CoV-2 infection. In this sample, this clonotype turned up many times. Germline values: CDR1 LNHDA, CDR2 SQIVND (reference sequence). The CDR3 has 12 residues. Deletions cut 3 bases from V and 5 bases from J, with 7 bases between. TCRdb independently ran MiXCR on the 5' RACE reads; one entry per CDR3 protein. The table records 30,000 or so distinct CDR3 sequences, approximately 5.1% of them present only once. This chain joins TRBV19 and TRBJ2-5; D is perhaps TRBD2 (6 bases). Sequencing was performed on whole blood. The origin of this receptor is an adult who was a healthcare worker with PCR-confirmed SARS-CoV-2 infection or an uninfected control (not recorded which). CDR3 sequence reads: CASSMGRETQYF. The CDR3 nucleotides are TGTGCCAGTAGTATGGGGAGGGAGACCCAGTACTTC.